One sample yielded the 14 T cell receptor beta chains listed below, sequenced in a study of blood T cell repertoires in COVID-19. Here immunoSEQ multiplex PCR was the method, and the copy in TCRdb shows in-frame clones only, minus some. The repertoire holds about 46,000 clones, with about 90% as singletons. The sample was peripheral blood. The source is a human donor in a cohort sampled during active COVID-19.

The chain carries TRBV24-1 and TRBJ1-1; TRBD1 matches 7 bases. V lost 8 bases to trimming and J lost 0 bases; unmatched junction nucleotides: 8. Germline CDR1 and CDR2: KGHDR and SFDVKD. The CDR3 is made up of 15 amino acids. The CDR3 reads CATNEMDRMNTEAFF. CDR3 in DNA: TGTGCCACCAATGAAATGGACAGGATGAACACTGAAGCTTTCTTT.

CDR3 DNA sequence: TGCAGCGTTTCGCTAGCTAGGCACGAGCAGTACTTC. Protein sequence: CSVSLARHEQYF. The chain employs TRBV29-1 and TRBJ2-7; D possibly corresponds to TRBD2 (5 bases). Trimming shortened V by 5 bases and J by 5 bases, and 13 bases separated the two germline ends. Germline V gene data show CDR1 as SQVTM and CDR2 as ANQGSEA. There are 12 residues in the CDR3.

CDR3: CASNPVGGTDTQYF. The CDR3 DNA follows: TGTGCCAGCAACCCGGTAGGGGGCACAGATACGCAGTATTTT. This chain connects TRBV6-6 to TRBJ2-3, with D perhaps TRBD1 (5 bases). The germline V gene has CDR1 MNHNY and CDR2 SVGAGI (reference sequence). Trimming took off 7 bases at V and 1 base at J, with 12 bases between the two ends. The CDR3 consists of 14 residues.

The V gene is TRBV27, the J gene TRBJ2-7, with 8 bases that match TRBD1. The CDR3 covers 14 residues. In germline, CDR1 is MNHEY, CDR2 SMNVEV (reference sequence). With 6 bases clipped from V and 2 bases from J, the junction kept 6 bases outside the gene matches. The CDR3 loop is CASSRDRTAYEQYF. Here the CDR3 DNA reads TGTGCCAGCAGCCGGGACAGGACCGCCTACGAGCAGTACTTC.

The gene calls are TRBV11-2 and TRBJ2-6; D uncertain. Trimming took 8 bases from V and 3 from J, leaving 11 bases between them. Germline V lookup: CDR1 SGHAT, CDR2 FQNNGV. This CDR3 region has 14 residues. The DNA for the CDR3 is TGTGCCAGCGGGCCCTCGAGTGGGGCCAACGTCCTGACTTTC. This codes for CASGPSSGANVLTF.

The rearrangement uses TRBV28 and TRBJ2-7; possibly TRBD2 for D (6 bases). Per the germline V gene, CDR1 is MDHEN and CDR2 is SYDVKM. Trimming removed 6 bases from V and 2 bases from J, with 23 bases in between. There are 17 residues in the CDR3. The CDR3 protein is CASRPPGLAFGAYEQYF. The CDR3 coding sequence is TGTGCCAGCAGACCCCCGGGACTTGCCTTTGGAGCCTACGAGCAGTACTTC. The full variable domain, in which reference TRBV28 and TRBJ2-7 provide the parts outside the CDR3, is DVKVTQSSRYLVKRTGEKVFLECVQDMDHENMFWYRQDPGLGLRLIYFSYDVKMKEKGDIPEGYSVSREKKERFSLILESASTNQTSMYLCASRPPGLAFGAYEQYFGPGTRLTVT.

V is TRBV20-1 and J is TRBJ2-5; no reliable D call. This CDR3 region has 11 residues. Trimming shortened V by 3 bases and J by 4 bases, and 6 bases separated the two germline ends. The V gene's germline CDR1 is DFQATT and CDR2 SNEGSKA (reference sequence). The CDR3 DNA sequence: TGCAGTGCTAGGTCGGGAGAGACCCAGTACTTC. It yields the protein CSARSGETQYF.

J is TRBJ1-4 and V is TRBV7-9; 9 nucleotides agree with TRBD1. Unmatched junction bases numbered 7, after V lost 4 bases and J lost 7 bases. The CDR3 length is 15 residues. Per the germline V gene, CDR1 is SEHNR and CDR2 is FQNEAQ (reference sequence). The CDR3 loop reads CASSSNRGPSEKLFF. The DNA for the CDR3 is TGTGCCAGCAGCTCGAACAGGGGGCCTAGTGAAAAACTGTTTTTT.

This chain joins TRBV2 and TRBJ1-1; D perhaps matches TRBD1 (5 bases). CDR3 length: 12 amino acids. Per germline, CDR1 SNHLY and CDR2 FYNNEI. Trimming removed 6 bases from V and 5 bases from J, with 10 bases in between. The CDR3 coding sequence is TGTGCCAGCAGGGACAAGAGAACTGAAGCTTTCTTT. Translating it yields CASRDKRTEAFF.

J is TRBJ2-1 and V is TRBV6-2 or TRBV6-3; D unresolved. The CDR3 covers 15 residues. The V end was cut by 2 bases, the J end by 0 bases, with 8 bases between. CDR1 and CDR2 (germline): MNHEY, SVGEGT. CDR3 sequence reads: CASSYVLSSYNEQFF. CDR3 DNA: TGTGCCAGCAGTTACGTCCTGAGCTCCTACAATGAGCAGTTCTTC.

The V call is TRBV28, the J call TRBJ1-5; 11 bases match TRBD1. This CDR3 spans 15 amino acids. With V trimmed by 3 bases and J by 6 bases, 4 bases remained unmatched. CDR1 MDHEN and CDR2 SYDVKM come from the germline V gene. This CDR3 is CASSLGQGGPQPQHF. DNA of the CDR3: TGTGCCAGCAGTTTGGGACAGGGGGGCCCTCAGCCCCAGCATTTT.

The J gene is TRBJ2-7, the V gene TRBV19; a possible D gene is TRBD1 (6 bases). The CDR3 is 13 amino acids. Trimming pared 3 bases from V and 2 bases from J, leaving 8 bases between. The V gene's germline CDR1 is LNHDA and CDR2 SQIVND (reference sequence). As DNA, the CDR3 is TGTGCCAGTAGTATTCAGGGGACCTACGAGCAGTACTTC. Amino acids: CASSIQGTYEQYF.

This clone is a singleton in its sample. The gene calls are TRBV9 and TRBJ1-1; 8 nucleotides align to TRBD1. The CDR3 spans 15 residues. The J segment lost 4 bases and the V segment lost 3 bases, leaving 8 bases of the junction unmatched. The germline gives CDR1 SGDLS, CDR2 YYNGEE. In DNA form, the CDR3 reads TGTGCCAGCAGCGCCACAGGGGGGACAGTCACTGAAGCTTTCTTT. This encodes CASSATGGTVTEAFF.

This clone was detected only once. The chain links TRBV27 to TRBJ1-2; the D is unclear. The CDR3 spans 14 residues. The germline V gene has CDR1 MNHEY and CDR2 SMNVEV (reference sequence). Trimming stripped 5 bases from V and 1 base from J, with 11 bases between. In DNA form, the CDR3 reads TGTGCCAGCAGTCCCCGTAGCCTTAACTATGGCTACACCTTC. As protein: CASSPRSLNYGYTF.